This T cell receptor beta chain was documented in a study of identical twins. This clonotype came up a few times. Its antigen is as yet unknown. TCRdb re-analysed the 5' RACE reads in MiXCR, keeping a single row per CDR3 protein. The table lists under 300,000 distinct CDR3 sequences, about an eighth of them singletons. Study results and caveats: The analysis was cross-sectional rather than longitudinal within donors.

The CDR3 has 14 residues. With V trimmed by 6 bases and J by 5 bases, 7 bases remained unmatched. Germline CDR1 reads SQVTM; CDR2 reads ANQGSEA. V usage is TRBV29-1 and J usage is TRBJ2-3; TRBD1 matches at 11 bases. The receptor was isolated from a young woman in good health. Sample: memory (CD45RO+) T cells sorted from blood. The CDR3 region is CSVLGGQGVDTQYF. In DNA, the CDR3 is TGCAGCGTCCTGGGGGGACAGGGGGTAGATACGCAGTATTTT.